The next 32 T cell receptor beta chains were all read from a single sample in a study of control samples from healthy donors and cancer patients. The protocol was immunoSEQ multiplex PCR, while the TCRdb copy is restricted to in-frame clones and leaves out a portion. The table has around 94,000 clones, about 85% seen once. Sequencing was carried out using blood. All receptors come from a woman aged 50 to 60 in good health.

This clone is a singleton in its sample. The V gene is TRBV2, the J gene TRBJ2-3, with D perhaps matching TRBD2 (6 bases). Trimming pared 6 bases from V and 4 bases from J, leaving 14 bases between. Germline V lookup: CDR1 SNHLY, CDR2 FYNNEI. This CDR3 is 14 amino acids long. The CDR3 nucleotides are TGTGCCAGCAGCGACGGATGGGAGGCAGATACGCAGTATTTT. Translated, it gives CASSDGWEADTQYF.

The chain couples TRBV28 to TRBJ1-2; no firm D call. The germline V gene has CDR1 MDHEN and CDR2 SYDVKM. CDR3 length equals 12 residues. V was pared by 7 bases and J by 7 bases, with 13 bases between. The CDR3 spells CASTPQVGGYTF. For the CDR3, the DNA is TGTGCCAGCACCCCCCAAGTAGGTGGCTACACCTTC.

This rearrangement joins TRBV19 to TRBJ1-4; D gene uncertain. Trimming removed 2 bases at V and 8 bases at J, with 9 bases between. The CDR3 is 13 amino acids. Germline V gene sequence: CDR1 LNHDA, CDR2 SQIVND (reference sequence). Here the CDR3 reads CASSISSGEKLFF. The DNA for the CDR3 is TGTGCCAGTAGTATATCTTCCGGGGAAAAACTGTTTTTT. Full variable domain (missing parts from reference TRBV19 and TRBJ1-4): DGGITQSPKYLFRKEGQNVTLSCEQNLNHDAMYWYRQDPGQGLRLIYYSQIVNDFQKGDIAEGYSVSREKKESFPLTVTSAQKNPTAFYLCASSISSGEKLFFGSGTQLSVL.

The V gene is TRBV6-2 or TRBV6-3, the J gene TRBJ2-7; 7 bases agree with TRBD2. This CDR3 contains 14 residues. Losses at the gene ends were 2 bases for V and 6 bases for J; bases not matched to a gene: 7. CDR1 is MNHEY, CDR2 SVGEGT, per germline. CDR3 coding DNA: TGTGCCAGCAGTTACGGGAGGGCCCAGGGCGAGCAGTACTTC. The encoded protein is CASSYGRAQGEQYF.

The chain links TRBV18 to TRBJ2-2; D is perhaps TRBD1 or TRBD2 (6 bases each). The CDR3 is 17 amino acids. Trimming took 4 bases from V and 5 from J, leaving 20 bases between them. Germline V lookup: CDR1 KGHSH, CDR2 LQKENI. The CDR3 DNA reads TGTGCCAGCTCACACGGGGGCTTTACTAGTCGGACCGGGGAGCTGTTTTTT. Translation gives CASSHGGFTSRTGELFF.

The chain joins TRBV5-6 to TRBJ1-2, with 7 bases matching TRBD1. The CDR3 extends over 19 amino acids. Looked up from germline, CDR1 is SGHDT and CDR2 is YYEEEE. Losses at the gene ends were 3 bases for V and 0 bases for J; bases not matched to a gene: 17. The CDR3 sequence is CASSSHLTGNLGTNYGYTF. CDR3 in DNA: TGTGCCAGCAGCTCGCACCTGACAGGGAACCTGGGGACTAACTATGGCTACACCTTC.

The gene calls are TRBV19 and TRBJ1-2; D is possibly TRBD1 (5 bases). Trimming removed 7 bases at V and 6 bases at J, with 18 bases between. CDR1 and CDR2 from the germline V gene are LNHDA and SQIVND (reference sequence). The CDR3 is 14 amino acids. Written as DNA, the CDR3 is TGTGCCAGTATACGATCCAGGGAGGGGAATGGCTACACCTTC. This gives the protein CASIRSREGNGYTF.

The chain carries TRBV11-2 and TRBJ1-2, with TRBD1 matching over 10 bases. The germline V gene encodes CDR1 SGHAT and CDR2 FQNNGV. The CDR3 runs to 17 residues. The junction had 13 bases not matched to a gene; V was cut back by 5 bases and J by 4 bases. The CDR3 DNA is TGTGCCAGCAGCCCGACGGGACAGGGGATCTTAGGCTATGGCTACACCTTC. It specifies CASSPTGQGILGYGYTF.

This chain uses TRBV7-9 with TRBJ2-7; TRBD1 agrees at 10 bases. Trimming cost V 1 base and J 3 bases; bases outside gene matches: 6. CDR1 is SEHNR, CDR2 FQNEAQ, per germline (reference sequence). This CDR3 contains 16 residues. CDR3 nucleotides: TGTGCCAGCAGCTTAGAGGGGGACAGGGGTAGCTACGAGCAGTACTTC. Its protein is CASSLEGDRGSYEQYF.

This clone was detected only a few times. The chain joins TRBV13 to TRBJ1-2; 8 bases are shared with TRBD1. Germline trimming cut 5 bases from V and 4 bases from J; bases unmatched to any gene: 12. The CDR3 loop spans 16 amino acids. CDR1 PRHDT and CDR2 FYEKMQ come from the germline V gene (reference sequence). CDR3 nucleotide sequence: TGTGCCAGCAGCCTCTCAGGGGACAGGAAGACCTATGGCTACACCTTC. This sequence encodes CASSLSGDRKTYGYTF.

DNA of the CDR3: TGTGCCAGCAGCGGGACTAGGGGGGCCGTGGACACTGAAGCTTTCTTT. This codes for CASSGTRGAVDTEAFF. The V and J genes are TRBV28 and TRBJ1-1; D is perhaps TRBD1 (6 bases). Per germline, CDR1 MDHEN and CDR2 SYDVKM. The CDR3 is 16 amino acids. V was cut by 6 bases and J by 3 bases, with 20 bases left in between.

This clone appeared a few times. J is TRBJ1-5 and V is TRBV19, with no clear D. Germline V gene lookup returns CDR1 LNHDA and CDR2 SQIVND (reference sequence). The V and J ends lost 1 base and 7 bases respectively, with 8 bases between them. The CDR3 consists of 13 residues. CDR3 sequence: CASSIGDRQPQHF. The CDR3, as DNA: TGTGCCAGTAGTATAGGGGATCGGCAGCCCCAGCATTTT.

The CDR3 region is CASSRGAGLRNEQFF. The DNA of the CDR3 is TGTGCCAGCAGCCGCGGGGCAGGCTTGAGGAATGAGCAGTTCTTC. This chain uses TRBV3-1 (or the pseudogene TRBV3-2) with TRBJ2-1; D might be TRBD2 (6 bases). The CDR3 covers 15 residues. Trimming left V 4 bases short and J 7 bases short, with 17 bases between. Germline CDR1 and CDR2: LGHDT and YNNKEL (reference sequence).

This rearrangement joins TRBV11-3 to TRBJ2-7, with a tentative D call TRBD2 (7 bases). With 6 bases removed from V and 5 bases from J, the gap between germline ends came to 11 bases. The V gene's germline CDR1 is SGHNT and CDR2 YENEEA. This CDR3 is built from 12 residues. CDR3: CASRRGGDEQYF. CDR3 coding DNA: TGTGCCAGCAGGAGGGGGGGGGACGAGCAGTACTTC.

The chain is built from TRBV19 and TRBJ2-5; 10 nucleotides agree with TRBD1. The length of the CDR3 is 15 residues. Unmatched junction bases numbered 5, after V lost 1 base and J lost 6 bases. Germline CDR1 reads LNHDA; CDR2 reads SQIVND (reference sequence). CDR3 in amino acids: CASSIVGTGEKTQYF. CDR3 bases: TGTGCCAGTAGTATAGTAGGGACAGGGGAAAAGACCCAGTACTTC.

This rearrangement joins TRBV6-6 to TRBJ1-4; D gene unclear. V lost 2 bases, J lost 0 bases, and 4 bases lay in between. This CDR3 has 14 amino acids. Per germline, CDR1 MNHNY and CDR2 SVGAGI (reference sequence). CDR3 in amino acids: CASSYESTNEKLFF. In DNA form, the CDR3 reads TGTGCCAGCAGTTACGAGTCAACTAATGAAAAACTGTTTTTT.

The chain has TRBV10-3 and TRBJ1-1; 11 nucleotides agree with TRBD1. J was trimmed by 4 bases and V by 4 bases; bases with no gene match: 2. The CDR3 extends over 14 amino acids. Germline V gene sequence: CDR1 ENHRY, CDR2 SYGVKD. The CDR3, as DNA: TGTGCCATCAGTGGGGACAGGGGGATCACTGAAGCTTTCTTT. As protein: CAISGDRGITEAFF.

The V and J genes are TRBV4-2 and TRBJ2-3; perhaps TRBD1 as D (5 bases). V was shortened by 5 bases and J by 4 bases, with 13 bases between the two germline ends. The CDR3 spans 14 residues. The germline V gene has CDR1 LGHNA and CDR2 YNFKEQ. CDR3 DNA sequence: TGTGCCAGCAGCGCTAGGAAAGGGGCAGATACGCAGTATTTT. Its protein is CASSARKGADTQYF.

The J gene is TRBJ2-7, the V gene TRBV5-1; possibly TRBD1 for D (6 bases). Germline-derived CDR1 and CDR2 are SGHRS and YFSETQ. The V end lost 0 bases, the J end lost 3 bases, and 10 bases lay between the germline ends. CDR3 size: 14 residues. The CDR3 bases are TGCGCCAGCAGCTTGGACAGGGTCTACTACGAGCAGTACTTC. This sequence encodes CASSLDRVYYEQYF.

The chain employs TRBV5-4 and TRBJ2-3, with 10 bases fitting TRBD2. This CDR3 spans 16 amino acids. Looked up from germline, CDR1 is SGHNT and CDR2 is YYREEE (reference sequence). The junction had 4 bases not matched to a gene; V was cut back by 0 bases and J by 3 bases. The CDR3 region has the DNA TGTGCCAGCAGCTTGGACCTAGCGGGAGTTACAGATACGCAGTATTTT. This gives the protein CASSLDLAGVTDTQYF.

This clone is a singleton in its sample. This chain joins TRBV18 and TRBJ1-2; no reliable D call. The length of the CDR3 is 12 residues. Germline assignment: CDR1 KGHSH and CDR2 LQKENI. The V gene lost 3 bases and the J gene lost 2 bases, with 4 bases spanning the gap. This CDR3 is CASSPDNYGYTF. In nucleotides, the CDR3 is TGTGCCAGCTCACCCGACAACTATGGCTACACCTTC.

The sample holds a few counts of this clone. The chain uses TRBV29-1 and TRBJ1-5, with D perhaps matching TRBD1 (5 bases). V shed 4 bases and J shed 3 bases, with 10 bases lying between them. The CDR3 is made up of 13 amino acids. Germline CDR1 and CDR2: SQVTM and ANQGSEA. The CDR3 DNA reads as TGCAGCGTTGGCGCGGGGCCCAATCAGCCCCAGCATTTT. Its translation is CSVGAGPNQPQHF.

V usage is TRBV18 and J usage is TRBJ1-2; TRBD1 might be the D (6 bases). Germline CDR1 and CDR2: KGHSH and LQKENI. The CDR3 spans 14 residues. The V end lost 4 bases, the J end lost 6 bases, and 15 bases lay between the germline ends. As DNA, the CDR3 is TGTGCCAGCTCACTTCCCAGGGGTAGGGATGGCTACACCTTC. It specifies CASSLPRGRDGYTF.

The chain has TRBV2 and TRBJ1-2, with D perhaps TRBD1 (5 bases). CDR3 length: 15 amino acids. From germline, CDR1 is SNHLY and CDR2 FYNNEI. V lost 3 bases and J lost 4, with 15 bases in between. The CDR3 sequence is CASSDRRGALYGYTF. The CDR3 DNA sequence: TGTGCCAGCAGTGATCGTAGGGGCGCTCTCTATGGCTACACCTTC.

The chain uses TRBV10-3 and TRBJ2-7; 8 nucleotides line up with TRBD2. Germline-derived CDR1 and CDR2 are ENHRY and SYGVKD. The J segment lost 6 bases and the V segment lost 6 bases, leaving 10 bases of the junction unmatched. The CDR3 runs 14 residues. The CDR3 is CAIRARTSPLEQYF. The DNA for the CDR3 is TGTGCCATCAGGGCCCGGACTAGCCCCCTCGAGCAGTACTTC.

V usage is TRBV18 and J usage is TRBJ2-1; TRBD1 matches at 7 bases. With 3 bases clipped from V and 7 bases from J, the junction kept 15 bases outside the gene matches. This CDR3 is 17 amino acids long. Germline values: CDR1 KGHSH, CDR2 LQKENI. CDR3 in amino acids: CASSPTRRGQQVNEQFF. The CDR3 coding sequence is TGTGCCAGCTCACCTACTAGAAGGGGGCAACAGGTTAATGAGCAGTTCTTC.

As concerns this clone: The junction departs from germline at one end; a sequencing error may be responsible. The chain couples TRBV11-2 to TRBJ1-1; 7 bases agree with TRBD1. CDR1 is SGHAT and CDR2 is FQNNGV in the germline V gene. The CDR3 spans 13 residues. CDR3 sequence: CASSLNRQGEVFF. The CDR3 DNA follows: TGTGCCAGCAGCCTCAACCGACAGGGCGAAGTTTTCTTT.

The chain combines TRBV7-9 with TRBJ1-4; tentative D call: TRBD1 (6 bases). Germline CDR1 and CDR2: SEHNR and FQNEAQ (reference sequence). There are 14 residues in the CDR3. V was trimmed by 5 bases and J by 8 bases, leaving 15 bases between them. CDR3 sequence: CASSRRTEDEKLFF. CDR3 DNA sequence: TGTGCCAGCAGCCGGAGGACAGAGGACGAAAAACTGTTTTTT.

The V call is TRBV29-1, the J call TRBJ1-1; 8 nucleotides align to TRBD1. This CDR3 spans 12 amino acids. Germline assignment: CDR1 SQVTM and CDR2 ANQGSEA. Trimming cost V 4 bases and J 4 bases; bases outside gene matches: 2. The CDR3 DNA follows: TGCAGCGTTGCCCAGGGGGCCACTGAAGCTTTCTTT. It encodes CSVAQGATEAFF. Full variable domain (missing parts from reference TRBV29-1 and TRBJ1-1): SAVISQKPSRDICQRGTSLTIQCQVDSQVTMMFWYRQQPGQSLTLIATANQGSEATYESGFVIDKFPISRPNLTFSTLTVSNMSPEDSSIYLCSVAQGATEAFFGQGTRLTVV.

In this sample, this clone turned up once. The CDR3 DNA reads as TGTGCCAGCAGCAACCAAGAGACCCAGTACTTC. Protein sequence: CASSNQETQYF. The chain couples TRBV21-1 to TRBJ2-5. TRBV21-1 is given as a pseudogene. The CDR3 length is 11 residues.

The rearrangement links TRBV19 to TRBJ2-1; D uncertain. Germline values: CDR1 LNHDA, CDR2 SQIVND (reference sequence). Trimming shortened V by 7 bases and J by 3 bases, and 16 bases separated the two germline ends. This CDR3 spans 15 amino acids. CDR3 in DNA: TGTGCCAGTACCTCCTCCGGGTTGCGCTACAATGAGCAGTTCTTC. Its protein is CASTSSGLRYNEQFF.

This clone was detected only a few times. CDR3 loop: CASTLWGTNTGELFF. The CDR3 coding sequence is TGTGCCAGCACCCTATGGGGGACGAACACCGGGGAGCTGTTTTTT. This chain uses TRBV7-9 with TRBJ2-2; perhaps D is TRBD1 or TRBD2 (5 bases each). V gave up 7 bases and J gave up 0 bases, with 12 bases separating them. CDR3 size: 15 residues. Germline CDR1 SEHNR, CDR2 FQNEAQ (reference sequence).